This T cell receptor beta chain was identified during a study of shared clonotypes between healthy human individuals. As defined, naive CD8 cells were CD45RO-negative and positively selected for CCR7, with terminally differentiated effector memory CD45RA+ cells excluded. Clones were sequenced by immunoSEQ multiplex PCR, and TCRdb holds only the in-frame ones, with some missing. The sample lists around 610,000 clones; 90% to 97% were seen once. This clone was recorded once. The antigen remains unidentified. Findings and caveats of the study: Rarefaction indicated that sorted-subset sequencing remained incomplete although depth was large.

The source is a woman aged 25 to 39 in good health. Sequencing input: naive CD8+ T cells sorted from blood.

CDR3 residues: CASSQDRGQTQYF. CDR3 in DNA: TGTGCCAGCAGCCAGGACAGGGGACAGACCCAGTACTTC. The chain joins TRBV6-5 to TRBJ2-5, with 9 bases matching TRBD1. After removal of 6 bases from V and 6 bases from J, the junction contained 5 bases not matched to a gene. CDR3 length: 13 amino acids. Germline CDR1 reads MNHEY; CDR2 reads SVGAGI.